The clone carrying this T cell receptor (beta chain) was detected ten times or more. Its cognate antigen is unknown. This sample stems from a study of T cells in Graves' hyperthyroidism and ophthalmopathy. Study findings and constraints: A median around 6 months before onset, the model predicted ophthalmopathy.

The CDR3 contains 16 residues. J was trimmed by 3 bases and V by 6 bases; bases with no gene match: 14. CDR1 is DFQATT and CDR2 is SNEGSKA in the germline V gene (reference sequence). Diagnosis relied on clinical symptoms, serum thyroxine and TRAb, thyroid ultrasound and orbital computed tomography. Amplification of TCR beta CDR3 regions was performed using RNA transcripts as template. First-round RT-PCR of the TCR CDR3 relied on the HTBI primer set. TCRdb used MiXCR to reprocess the multiplex PCR reads, holding one entry per CDR3 protein. The sample has fewer than 55,000 distinct CDR3 sequences, 45% to 65% seen once.

V and J are TRBV20-1 and TRBJ2-1; 7 bases align to TRBD2. The sequence derives from a man aged 18 to 29 with Graves' hyperthyroidism. The material sequenced was peripheral blood or thyroid tissue (not recorded which). CDR3 protein: CSANAPSSGLYNEQFF. The CDR3 nucleotides are TGCAGTGCCAATGCCCCGTCTAGCGGACTCTACAATGAGCAGTTCTTC.